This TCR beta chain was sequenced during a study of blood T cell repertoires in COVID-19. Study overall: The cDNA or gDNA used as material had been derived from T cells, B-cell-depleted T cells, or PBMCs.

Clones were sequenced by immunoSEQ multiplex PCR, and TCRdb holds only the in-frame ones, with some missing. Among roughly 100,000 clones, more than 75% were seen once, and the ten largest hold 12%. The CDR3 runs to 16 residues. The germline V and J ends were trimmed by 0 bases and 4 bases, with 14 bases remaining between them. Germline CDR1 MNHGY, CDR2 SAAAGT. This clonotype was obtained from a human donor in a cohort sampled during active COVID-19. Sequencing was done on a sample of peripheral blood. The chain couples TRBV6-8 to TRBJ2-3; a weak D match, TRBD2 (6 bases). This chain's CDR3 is CASSYSNGGDSDTQYF. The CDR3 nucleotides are TGTGCCAGCAGTTACTCGAATGGAGGGGATTCAGATACGCAGTATTTT.